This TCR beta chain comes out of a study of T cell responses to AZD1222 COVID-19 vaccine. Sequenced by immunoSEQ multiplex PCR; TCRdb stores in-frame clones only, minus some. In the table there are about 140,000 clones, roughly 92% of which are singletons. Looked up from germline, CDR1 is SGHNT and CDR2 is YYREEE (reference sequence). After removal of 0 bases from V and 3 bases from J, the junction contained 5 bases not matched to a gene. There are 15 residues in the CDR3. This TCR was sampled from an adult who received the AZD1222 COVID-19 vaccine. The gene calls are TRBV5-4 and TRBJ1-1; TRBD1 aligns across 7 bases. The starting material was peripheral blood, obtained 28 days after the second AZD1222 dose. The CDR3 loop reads CASSLGGGGYTEAFF. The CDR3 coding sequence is TGTGCCAGCAGCTTGGGAGGGGGCGGGTACACTGAAGCTTTCTTT. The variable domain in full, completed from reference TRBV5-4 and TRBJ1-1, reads ETGVTQSPTHLIKTRGQQVTLRCSSQSGHNTVSWYQQALGQGPQFIFQYYREEENGRGNFPPRFSGLQFPNYSSELNVNALELDDSALYLCASSLGGGGYTEAFFGQGTRLTVV.